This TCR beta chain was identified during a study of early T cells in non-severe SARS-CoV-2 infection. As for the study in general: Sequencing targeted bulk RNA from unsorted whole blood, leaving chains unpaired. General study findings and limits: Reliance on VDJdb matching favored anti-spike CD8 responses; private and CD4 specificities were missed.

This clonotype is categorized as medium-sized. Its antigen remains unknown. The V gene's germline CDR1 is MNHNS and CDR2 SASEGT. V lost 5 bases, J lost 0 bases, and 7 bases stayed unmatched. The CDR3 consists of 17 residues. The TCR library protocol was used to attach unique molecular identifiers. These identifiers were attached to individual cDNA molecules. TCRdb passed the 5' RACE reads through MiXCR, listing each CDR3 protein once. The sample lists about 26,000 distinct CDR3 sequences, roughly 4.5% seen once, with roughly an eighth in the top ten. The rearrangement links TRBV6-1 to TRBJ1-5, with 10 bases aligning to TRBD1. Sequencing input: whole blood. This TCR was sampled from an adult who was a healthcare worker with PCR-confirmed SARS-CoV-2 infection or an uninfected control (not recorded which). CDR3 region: CASSRGQGLSSNQPQHF. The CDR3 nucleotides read TGTGCCAGCAGTCGGGGACAGGGGCTTTCTAGCAATCAGCCCCAGCATTTT.